This TCR beta chain is drawn from a study of T-cell reconstitution after alpha-beta-depleted transplantation in children. Overall study results and limits: Certain patients had high TCRbeta diversity at day 60, and it came from recipient T cells and thymic progenitors that survived. Newly made T cells mostly supplied T-cell counts and diversity one year after transplant. Alpha-beta T cells present about two months after transplant were reported to originate from several hundred expanded graft clones.

The CDR3 sequence is 13 residues long. Germline V gene lookup returns CDR1 LNHNV and CDR2 YYDKDF (reference sequence). Trimming pared 3 bases from V and 7 bases from J, leaving 13 bases between. Unique molecular identifiers were used in preparing the TCRbeta library. TCRdb re-analysed the PCR reads in MiXCR, keeping a single row per CDR3 protein. The data contain 200,000 to 250,000 distinct CDR3 sequences, roughly a quarter of them seen just once; the ten biggest clones take up over 2.5%. This clonotype has ten or more counts. Antigen: not known. Sequencing was performed on PBMCs, taken before TCRalphabeta/CD19-depleted stem cell transplant. The sequence was obtained from a girl aged 2-15 years with Fanconi anemia, due to receive a stem cell transplant. The chain has TRBV15 and TRBJ2-7; the D is unclear. Here the CDR3 reads CATSRGLLGEQYF. Written as DNA, the CDR3 is TGTGCCACCAGCAGGGGCTTGTTGGGGGAGCAGTACTTC.